This T cell receptor (beta chain) was captured by sequencing in a study of T cells in Graves' hyperthyroidism and ophthalmopathy. Study-level information: Peripheral blood was collected at initial diagnosis, before any treatment.

Germline values: CDR1 PRHDT, CDR2 FYEKMQ (reference sequence). The CDR3 has 14 amino acids. V shed 3 bases and J shed 7 bases, with 10 bases lying between them. RNA transcripts provided the source from which TCR beta CDR3 regions were amplified. An initial round of RT-PCR targeting the TCR CDR3 relied on the HTBI primer set. TCRdb redid the calling of the multiplex PCR reads with MiXCR, one entry per CDR3 protein. The sample shows under 350,000 distinct CDR3 sequences, approximately 18% of them seen only once. Hyperthyroidism had been newly diagnosed in patients aged 18 to 65, and its duration was under 2 months. Study-level points and caveats: Ophthalmopathy stood apart from stable hyperthyroidism in a 13 V-J model.

This clonotype has just a few counts. Its antigen is currently unknown. This clonotype was obtained from a woman between 50 and 59 years old with Graves' hyperthyroidism. The chain employs TRBV13 and TRBJ1-6; unclear D gene. Sequenced material: blood. CDR3 protein: CASSFRAGNSPLHF. The CDR3 coding sequence is TGTGCCAGCAGCTTTCGGGCGGGGAATTCACCCCTCCACTTT.